The rows below give T cell receptor beta chains drawn from one sample of a study of T cell changes during pregnancy in multiple sclerosis. This table comes from immunoSEQ multiplex PCR, and its TCRdb copy is limited to in-frame clones, with some not included. The sample lists some 70,000 clones; just under 95% were seen once. This sample comprised peripheral blood, obtained after pregnancy. The receptor source for this set is a female donor in good health, enrolled as a control in a pregnancy study. The CDR3 runs from the conserved cysteine through the conserved F or W. Not every row has a clone size; where given, it reads once, few, many or a size class.

V	size	J	CDR3
TRBV28	-	TRBJ1-2	CASRPGHINYGYTF
TRBV7-9	-	TRBJ2-5	CASSFDRVQETQYF
TRBV28	-	TRBJ2-1	CASSLTAYNEQFF
TRBV6-1	-	TRBJ1-2	CASTEGELVNYGYTF
TRBV18	-	TRBJ2-3	CASSPRATDTQYF
TRBV11-1	-	TRBJ2-7	CASSSRDRSTGEQYF
TRBV2	-	TRBJ2-7	CASSVKGEQYF
TRBV28	-	TRBJ2-7	CASSLLRYEQYF
TRBV5-6	-	TRBJ2-3	CASSLGFGASRDTQYF
TRBV21-1	-	TRBJ1-5	CASSKGGQVSNQPQHF
TRBV7-7	-	TRBJ2-5	CASTGGGETQYF
TRBV6-1	-	TRBJ1-5	CASSEGQGNQPQHF
TRBV6-5	-	TRBJ1-2	CASSSGGGGYTF
TRBV5-8	-	TRBJ2-5	CASSLYQETQYF
TRBV27	-	TRBJ2-7	CASSFRAGAPYEQYF
TRBV2	few	TRBJ2-7	CASSAGLGYEQYF
TRBV6-4	few	TRBJ2-3	CASSDRGGDPDTQYF
TRBV4-1	-	TRBJ2-5	CASSQDPGASQETQYF
TRBV4-1	-	TRBJ2-3	CASSSPREKGDTQYF
TRBV5-1	-	TRBJ2-7	CASSLDNRGANEQYF
TRBV12-1	-	TRBJ1-3	CASLRGTTPGTGNGNTIYF
TRBV7-6	-	TRBJ1-1	CASRGQGDTEAFF
TRBV7-2	-	TRBJ2-7	CASSLQGWTYEQYF
TRBV18	few	TRBJ1-1	CASSQGGNTEAFF
TRBV19	-	TRBJ1-1	CASRGANTEAFF
TRBV19	-	TRBJ1-2	CASSTRREGRSYGYTF
TRBV19	once	TRBJ2-7	CASRGTGLYEQYF
TRBV27	few	TRBJ2-2	CAIGTTLGELFF
TRBV29-1	once	TRBJ2-1	CSVEGRVLYNEQFF
TRBV13	-	TRBJ1-3	CASSFWANSGNTIYF
TRBV7-2	-	TRBJ1-1	CASSLLTGLNTEAFF
TRBV5-6	-	TRBJ1-6	CASSFPTGDETLHF
TRBV7-9	-	TRBJ2-7	CASSFYGGPYEQYF
TRBV18	-	TRBJ2-1	CASSLTGSSYNEQFF
TRBV4-2	-	TRBJ1-6	CASSQDLWAIHMSPYNSPLHF
TRBV18	-	TRBJ1-5	CASSPPGQGLNQPQHF
TRBV4-1	-	TRBJ1-2	CASSQLPGQGSEYGYTF
TRBV6-1	-	TRBJ1-1	CASSWGVTEAFF
TRBV6-5	-	TRBJ1-5	CASATGEQPQHF
TRBV4-2	-	TRBJ1-6	CASSQGWGTTDIDSPLHF
TRBV30	-	TRBJ2-6	CAWSVGTSASGANVLTF
TRBV19	-	TRBJ1-5	CASSIAVRNQPQHF
TRBV29-1	few	TRBJ2-1	CSVGVGGNEQFF
TRBV19	-	TRBJ1-4	CASSIPGGTNEKLFF
TRBV7-9	once	TRBJ2-1	CASSLGGVVAGEGQFF
TRBV11-2	-	TRBJ2-7	CASSTTTGGRDEQYF
TRBV6-4	-	TRBJ2-3	CASSEGGTSTDTQYF
TRBV6-5	-	TRBJ2-2	CASSYSLNGELFF
TRBV5-6	-	TRBJ2-4	CASSLGYPQGNIQYF
TRBV18	-	TRBJ2-3	CASSPRDRGQDTQYF
TRBV4-2	-	TRBJ2-1	CASSQGAFIAGAREQFF
TRBV2	-	TRBJ1-4	CASSDSGPGREKLFF
TRBV7-9	-	TRBJ2-5	CASSWTGGEETQYF
TRBV19	-	TRBJ2-1	CASSPGLEANEQFF
TRBV28	-	TRBJ1-2	CASSPTGGTYGYTF
TRBV9	-	TRBJ1-1	CASSVGAGNTEAFF
TRBV6-5	-	TRBJ1-1	CASSSPRGGINTEAFF
TRBV7-2	once	TRBJ2-7	CASTPTSGNYEQYF
TRBV13	-	TRBJ2-1	CASSYPDRFTYNEQFF
TRBV13	-	TRBJ2-3	CASSLRLAGALGDTQYF